Following are 21 T cell receptor beta chains from one sample sequenced in a study of early T cells in non-severe SARS-CoV-2 infection. TCRdb used MiXCR to reprocess the 5' RACE reads, holding one entry per CDR3 protein. The sample gives tens of thousands of distinct CDR3 sequences, approximately 4.8% of which show up once; approximately 10% is in the top ten. The sequenced sample was whole blood. These receptors were taken from an adult who was a healthcare worker with PCR-confirmed SARS-CoV-2 infection or an uninfected control (not recorded which).

This clonotype was observed many times. The chain links TRBV6-5 to TRBJ2-1, with 11 bases lining up with TRBD2. V was clipped by 4 bases and J by 6 bases; unmatched bases: 2. Germline V gene data show CDR1 as MNHEY and CDR2 as SVGAGI. The CDR3 is made up of 14 amino acids. In DNA form, the CDR3 reads TGTGCCAGCAGTTTACTAGCGGGAGTCAATGAGCAGTTCTTC. Encoded protein: CASSLLAGVNEQFF.

This clonotype was seen ten or more times. This chain uses TRBV29-1 with TRBJ2-7; no definite D call. The CDR3 is 10 amino acids. Trimming cost V 6 bases and J 5 bases, with 8 bases left between them. Germline loops: CDR1 SQVTM, CDR2 ANQGSEA. This chain's CDR3 is CSVGRDEQYF. CDR3 coding DNA: TGCAGCGTCGGGCGTGACGAGCAGTACTTC.

This clonotype was seen a handful of times. V usage is TRBV7-9 and J usage is TRBJ2-3, with TRBD2 matching 12 bases. Germline V gene lookup returns CDR1 SEHNR and CDR2 FQNEAQ (reference sequence). Unmatched junction bases numbered 9, after V lost 6 bases and J lost 5 bases. The CDR3 has 16 residues. The CDR3 is CASSSGLAGLVDTQYF. The CDR3 coding sequence is TGTGCCAGCAGTTCAGGACTAGCGGGACTGGTAGATACGCAGTATTTT.

This clonotype was seen many times. The rearrangement joins TRBV3-1 to TRBJ2-1; 7 nucleotides align to TRBD1. Germline values: CDR1 LGHDT, CDR2 YNNKEL (reference sequence). V gave up 5 bases and J gave up 3 bases; unmatched junction bases: 4. CDR3 length: 14 amino acids. CDR3 in amino acids: CASSSTGLYNEQFF. In DNA, the CDR3 is TGTGCCAGCAGCTCGACAGGGCTCTACAATGAGCAGTTCTTC.

The chain employs TRBV7-2 and TRBJ2-7, with D maybe TRBD1 (6 bases). This CDR3 comprises 16 residues. Germline assignment: CDR1 SGHTA and CDR2 FQGNSA. The V and J ends lost 0 bases and 3 bases respectively, with 15 bases between them. The CDR3 reads CASSLAEGTKFYEQYF. The CDR3 DNA follows: TGTGCCAGCAGCTTAGCAGAAGGGACAAAGTTCTACGAGCAGTACTTC.

This clonotype was counted at least ten times. This chain joins TRBV12-3 or TRBV12-4 and TRBJ2-1; 14 bases are shared with TRBD2. The J segment lost 11 bases and the V segment lost 3 bases, leaving 3 bases of the junction unmatched. The CDR3 covers 14 residues. CDR3 in DNA: TGTGCCAGCAGTTTCGGGACTAGCGGGAGTAAGCAGTTCTTC. Translation: CASSFGTSGSKQFF.

A few counts support this clonotype. V is TRBV6-1 and J is TRBJ2-3; D not resolved. Germline V gene sequence: CDR1 MNHNS, CDR2 SASEGT. Trimming stripped 8 bases from V and 3 bases from J, with 9 bases between. The CDR3 loop spans 12 amino acids. CDR3 in DNA: TGTGCCAGCCACCGCGAGACAGATACGCAGTATTTT. It codes for CASHRETDTQYF.

This clonotype was seen only a few times. The V and J genes are TRBV7-6 and TRBJ2-7, with TRBD1 identical over 8 bases. The CDR3 is made up of 16 amino acids. The germline V gene encodes CDR1 SGHVS and CDR2 FNYEAQ. V dropped 3 bases and J dropped 6; count of bases not matched to a gene: 13. CDR3 bases: TGTGCCAGCAGCTTGGAATTGACAGGGGAATCTGGCGAGCAGTACTTC. It codes for CASSLELTGESGEQYF. Looking up the rest from reference TRBV7-6 and TRBJ2-7 gives the full variable domain: GAGVSQSPRYKVTKRGQDVALRCDPISGHVSLYWYRQALGQGPEFLTYFNYEAQQDKSGLPNDRFSAERPEGSISTLTIQRTEQRDSAMYRCASSLELTGESGEQYFGPGTRLTVT.

The table lists this clonotype with many counts. The rearrangement joins TRBV12-2 to TRBJ2-5; the table calls TRBD1, which could not be checked here. TRBV12-2 is noted as a pseudogene. The CDR3 runs to 17 residues. The CDR3 sequence: CASRLPETETGEETQYF. The CDR3 nucleotides are TGTGCAAGTCGCTTACCGGAGACCGAGACAGGAGAAGAGACCCAGTACTTC.

Many counts were recorded for this clonotype. The chain uses TRBV29-1 and TRBJ2-1; unclear D gene. Per germline, CDR1 SQVTM and CDR2 ANQGSEA. V was cut by 7 bases and J by 7 bases, with 11 bases left in between. The CDR3 has 11 amino acids. The CDR3 DNA follows: TGCAGCGGGGAACAGAAAAATGAGCAGTTCTTC. Its translation is CSGEQKNEQFF.

This clonotype was detected ten times or more. V and J are TRBV27 and TRBJ2-2; D possibly corresponds to TRBD1 (5 bases). V lost 6 bases and J lost 4, with 12 bases in between. CDR1 MNHEY and CDR2 SMNVEV come from the germline V gene (reference sequence). This CDR3 has 14 amino acids. The CDR3 here is CASSPVQGTGELFF. CDR3 coding DNA: TGTGCCAGCAGCCCTGTCCAGGGCACCGGGGAGCTGTTTTTT.

This clonotype has a count of ten or more. The V gene is TRBV29-1, the J gene TRBJ2-7; 7 bases line up with TRBD2. The junction had 11 bases not matched to a gene; V was cut back by 4 bases and J by 2 bases. The CDR3 is 15 amino acids. Germline V lookup: CDR1 SQVTM, CDR2 ANQGSEA. As DNA, the CDR3 is TGCAGCGTTGTGGTCCTTGGGGGGAGGGCCTACGAGCAGTACTTC. Encoded protein: CSVVVLGGRAYEQYF.

This clonotype was found many times. The rearrangement links TRBV2 to TRBJ2-1; 9 bases fit TRBD2. Germline V gene lookup returns CDR1 SNHLY and CDR2 FYNNEI. This CDR3 is 17 amino acids long. V trimming: 2 bases; J trimming: 0 bases; junction bases outside the gene matches: 5. CDR3 region: CASSEISSGNSYNEQFF. The CDR3, as DNA: TGTGCCAGCAGTGAAATATCTAGCGGGAACTCCTACAATGAGCAGTTCTTC. The full variable domain, in which reference TRBV2 and TRBJ2-1 provide the parts outside the CDR3, is EPEVTQTPSHQVTQMGQEVILRCVPISNHLYFYWYRQILGQKVEFLVSFYNNEISEKSEIFDDQFSVERPDGSNFTLKIRSTKLEDSAMYFCASSEISSGNSYNEQFFGPGTRLTVL.

There are many counts of this clonotype. The rearrangement links TRBV29-1 to TRBJ1-3, with no clear D. The CDR3 contains 11 residues. V was trimmed by 7 bases and J by 3 bases, leaving 7 bases between them. Germline V gene data show CDR1 as SQVTM and CDR2 as ANQGSEA. The CDR3 bases are TGCAGCGCCCGGAGTGGAAACACCATATATTTT. Translation gives CSARSGNTIYF.

J is TRBJ2-5 and V is TRBV29-1, with 12 bases that match TRBD2. The CDR3 is made up of 15 amino acids. Germline V gene sequence: CDR1 SQVTM, CDR2 ANQGSEA. V was clipped by 6 bases and J by 2 bases; unmatched bases: 7. CDR3 bases: TGCAGCGTCGCTCTAGCGGGAGGGCGGCAAGAGACCCAGTACTTC. As protein: CSVALAGGRQETQYF.

This clonotype was detected ten times or more. V and J are TRBV13 and TRBJ2-7, with a weak D call TRBD1 (5 bases). Germline CDR1 reads PRHDT; CDR2 reads FYEKMQ (reference sequence). V dropped 6 bases and J dropped 0 bases, with 6 bases sitting between them. This CDR3 has 12 residues. CDR3 in amino acids: CASRGDSYEQYF. In DNA form, the CDR3 reads TGTGCCAGCAGAGGGGACTCCTACGAGCAGTACTTC. Full variable domain (rest looked up from reference TRBV13 and TRBJ2-7): AAGVIQSPRHLIKEKRETATLKCYPIPRHDTVYWYQQGPGQDPQFLISFYEKMQSDKGSIPDRFSAQQFSDYHSELNMSSLELGDSALYFCASRGDSYEQYFGPGTRLTVT.

This clonotype occurred a few times. The chain combines TRBV19 with TRBJ2-3; unclear D gene. There are 13 residues in the CDR3. Germline CDR1 is LNHDA and CDR2 is SQIVND (reference sequence). Deletions cut 5 bases from V and 2 bases from J, with 8 bases between. CDR3 nucleotides: TGTGCCAGTAGTCTCTCCGTCACAGATACGCAGTATTTT. Translation gives CASSLSVTDTQYF.

There are many counts of this clonotype. The chain links TRBV6-5 to TRBJ1-1; D is perhaps TRBD1 (6 bases). Germline CDR1 is MNHEY and CDR2 is SVGAGI. The CDR3 is 15 residues long. V dropped 6 bases and J dropped 4 bases, with 18 bases sitting between them. The CDR3 DNA follows: TGTGCCAGCAGCTCCCGAGGAGGGGGGAGCACTGAAGCTTTCTTT. Translating gives CASSSRGGGSTEAFF.

This clonotype is medium-sized in the sample. J is TRBJ2-3 and V is TRBV9, with 7 bases aligning to TRBD1. The trim removed 3 bases at V and 4 bases at J, leaving 11 bases unmatched. CDR1 is SGDLS and CDR2 is YYNGEE in the germline V gene. The CDR3 length is 16 residues. In DNA form, the CDR3 reads TGTGCCAGCAGCGGGAGGACAGGAGGCTCCCCAGATACGCAGTATTTT. This translates into CASSGRTGGSPDTQYF.

This clonotype showed up many times. V usage is TRBV2 and J usage is TRBJ1-6, with D uncertain. V was clipped by 6 bases and J by 3 bases, with 9 bases between them. Looked up from germline, CDR1 is SNHLY and CDR2 is FYNNEI. CDR3 length: 14 amino acids. This CDR3 is CASRAEDYNSPLHF. CDR3 sequence (DNA): TGTGCCAGCAGGGCAGAAGACTATAATTCACCCCTCCACTTT.

This clonotype was seen repeatedly, ten times or more. This sequence joins TRBV10-2 and TRBJ1-1, with TRBD1 as a possible D gene (5 bases). Germline V gene lookup returns CDR1 WSHSY and CDR2 SAAADI. The CDR3 has 13 amino acids. V shed 7 bases and J shed 3 bases, with 12 bases lying between them. The CDR3 DNA sequence: TGCGCCAGCATCCAGGGTTTGTACACTGAAGCTTTCTTT. The encoded protein is CASIQGLYTEAFF.